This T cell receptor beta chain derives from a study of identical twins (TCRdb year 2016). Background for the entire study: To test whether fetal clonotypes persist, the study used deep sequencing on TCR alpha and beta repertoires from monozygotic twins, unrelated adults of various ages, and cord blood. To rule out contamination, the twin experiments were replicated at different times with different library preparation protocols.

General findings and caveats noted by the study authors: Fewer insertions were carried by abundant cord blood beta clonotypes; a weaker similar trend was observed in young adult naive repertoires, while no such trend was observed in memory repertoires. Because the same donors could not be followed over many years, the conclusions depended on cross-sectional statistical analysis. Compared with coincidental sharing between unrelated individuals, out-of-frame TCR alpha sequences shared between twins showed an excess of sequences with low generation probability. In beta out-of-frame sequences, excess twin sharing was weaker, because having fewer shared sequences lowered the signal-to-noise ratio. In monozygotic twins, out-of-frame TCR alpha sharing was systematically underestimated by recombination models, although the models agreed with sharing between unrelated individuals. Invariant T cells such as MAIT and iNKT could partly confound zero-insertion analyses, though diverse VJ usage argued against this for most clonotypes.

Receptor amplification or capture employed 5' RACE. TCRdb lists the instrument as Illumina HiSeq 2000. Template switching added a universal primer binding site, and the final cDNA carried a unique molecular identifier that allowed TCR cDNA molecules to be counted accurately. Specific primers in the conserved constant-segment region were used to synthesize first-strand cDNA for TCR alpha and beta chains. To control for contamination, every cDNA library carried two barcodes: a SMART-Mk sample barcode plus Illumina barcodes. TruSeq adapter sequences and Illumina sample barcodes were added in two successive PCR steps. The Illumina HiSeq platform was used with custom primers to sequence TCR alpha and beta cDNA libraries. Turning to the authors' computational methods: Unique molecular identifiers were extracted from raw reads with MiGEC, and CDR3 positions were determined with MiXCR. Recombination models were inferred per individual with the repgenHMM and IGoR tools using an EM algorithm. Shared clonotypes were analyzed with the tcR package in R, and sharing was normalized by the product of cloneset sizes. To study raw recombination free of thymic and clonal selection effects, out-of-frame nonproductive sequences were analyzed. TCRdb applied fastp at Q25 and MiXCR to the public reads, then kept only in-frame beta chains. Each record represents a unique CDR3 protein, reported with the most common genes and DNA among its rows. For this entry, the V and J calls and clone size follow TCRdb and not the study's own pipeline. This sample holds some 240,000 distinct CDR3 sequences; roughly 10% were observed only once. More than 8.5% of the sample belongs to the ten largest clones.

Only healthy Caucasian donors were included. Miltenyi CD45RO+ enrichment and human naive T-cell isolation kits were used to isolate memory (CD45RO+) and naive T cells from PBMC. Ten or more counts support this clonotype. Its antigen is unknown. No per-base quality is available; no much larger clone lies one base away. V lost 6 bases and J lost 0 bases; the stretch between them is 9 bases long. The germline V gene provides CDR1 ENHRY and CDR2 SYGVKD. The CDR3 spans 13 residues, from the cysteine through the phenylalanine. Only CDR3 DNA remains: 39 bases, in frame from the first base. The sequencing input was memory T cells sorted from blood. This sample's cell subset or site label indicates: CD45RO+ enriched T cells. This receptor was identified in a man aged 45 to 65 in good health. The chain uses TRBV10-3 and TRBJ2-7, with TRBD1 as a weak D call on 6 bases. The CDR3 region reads CAISRTASYEQYF. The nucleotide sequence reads TGTGCCATCAGCCGGACAGCCTCCTACGAGCAGTACTTC.